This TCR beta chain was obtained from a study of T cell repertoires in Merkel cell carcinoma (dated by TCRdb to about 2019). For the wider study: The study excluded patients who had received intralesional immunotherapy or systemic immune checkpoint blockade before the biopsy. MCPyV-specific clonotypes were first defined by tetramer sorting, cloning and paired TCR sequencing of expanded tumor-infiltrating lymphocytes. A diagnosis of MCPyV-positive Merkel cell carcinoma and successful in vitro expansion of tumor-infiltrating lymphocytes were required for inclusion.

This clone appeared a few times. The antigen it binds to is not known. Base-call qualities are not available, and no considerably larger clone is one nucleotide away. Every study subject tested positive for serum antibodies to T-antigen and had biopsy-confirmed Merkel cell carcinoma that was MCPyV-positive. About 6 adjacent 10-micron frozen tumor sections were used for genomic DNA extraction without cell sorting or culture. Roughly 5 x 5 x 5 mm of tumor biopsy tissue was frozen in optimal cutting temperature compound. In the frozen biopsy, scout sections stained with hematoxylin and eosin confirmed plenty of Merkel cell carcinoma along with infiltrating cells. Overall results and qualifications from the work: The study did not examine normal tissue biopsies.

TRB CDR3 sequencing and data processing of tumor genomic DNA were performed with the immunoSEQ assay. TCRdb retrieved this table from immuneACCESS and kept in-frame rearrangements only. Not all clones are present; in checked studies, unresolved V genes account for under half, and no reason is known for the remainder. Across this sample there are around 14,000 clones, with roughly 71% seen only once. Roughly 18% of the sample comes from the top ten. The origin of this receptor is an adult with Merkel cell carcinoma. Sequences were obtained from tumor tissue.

The CDR3 corresponds to CATSRERGGGNQPQHF. The nucleotide sequence is given as TGTGCCACCAGCAGAGAACGGGGGGGCGGCAATCAGCCCCAGCATTTT. In this chain, TRBV15 is recombined with TRBJ1-5; perhaps TRBD1 is the D gene, with 6 bases matching. The germline V gene (reference sequence) gives CDR1 as LNHNV and CDR2 as YYDKDF. V is clipped by 0 bases and J by 2 bases, and the sequence between their germline boundaries is 11 bases long. The CDR3 starts with the cysteine, ends with the phenylalanine, and has 16 residues. CDR3 DNA only is kept here, 48 bases in frame from base 1.